Presented here are 5 T cell receptor beta chains from one specimen sequenced in a study of shared clonotypes between healthy human individuals. Assay used: immunoSEQ multiplex PCR; TCRdb lists only in-frame clones, some missing. The repertoire holds about 1.1 million clones, with 77% as singletons. The source material was memory CD4+ T cells from PBMCs. Subset: CD45RA-negative fraction. These TCRs come from a young man in good health. Some clones in this sample may be carry-over from other donors' samples.

The gene calls are TRBV20-1 and TRBJ1-2; maybe TRBD1 (5 bases). With 6 bases removed from V and 4 bases from J, the gap between germline ends came to 9 bases. From germline, CDR1 is DFQATT and CDR2 SNEGSKA (reference sequence). The CDR3 contains 11 residues. CDR3 region: CSAYRPYGYTF. CDR3 bases: TGCAGTGCGTACAGGCCCTATGGCTACACCTTC.

This clone appeared a few times. A much larger clonotype is one base distant, so this may be a read error. V is TRBV5-6 and J is TRBJ1-3; D remains ambiguous. V shed 3 bases and J shed 0 bases, with 4 bases lying between them. The germline CDR1 and CDR2 sequences are SGHDT and YYEEEE. The CDR3 has 13 residues. The CDR3 sequence is CASSWYSGNTIYF. In DNA form, the CDR3 reads TGTGCCAGCAGCTGGTACTCTGGAAACACCATATATTTT.

This chain joins TRBV20-1 and TRBJ2-4; D perhaps matches TRBD1 (6 bases). The CDR3 consists of 11 residues. Germline values: CDR1 DFQATT, CDR2 SNEGSKA (reference sequence). Trimming took 7 bases from V and 8 from J, leaving 12 bases between them. CDR3 sequence reads: CSGGQGYIQYF. The CDR3 region has the DNA TGCAGTGGAGGTCAGGGGTACATTCAGTACTTC.

This clone was picked up a small number of times. The V call is TRBV29-1, the J call TRBJ1-1; tentative D call: TRBD1 (5 bases). The germline V gene encodes CDR1 SQVTM and CDR2 ANQGSEA. Trimming removed 6 bases from V and 4 bases from J, with 15 bases in between. CDR3 length: 13 residues. This CDR3 is CSVREPQGTEAFF. The CDR3 nucleotides are TGCAGCGTCCGGGAACCCCAGGGCACTGAAGCTTTCTTT.

The CDR3 DNA is TGTGCCACCAGCGCTCAAGGGACTAGCGGGACTAAAAGAAACATTCAGTACTTC. Translating it yields CATSAQGTSGTKRNIQYF. The genes are TRBV15 and TRBJ2-4; the match to TRBD2 covers 13 bases. This CDR3 region has 18 residues. Germline V CDR1 and CDR2: LNHNV, YYDKDF (reference sequence). Trimming removed 5 bases from V and 6 bases from J; junction bases left unmatched: 13.